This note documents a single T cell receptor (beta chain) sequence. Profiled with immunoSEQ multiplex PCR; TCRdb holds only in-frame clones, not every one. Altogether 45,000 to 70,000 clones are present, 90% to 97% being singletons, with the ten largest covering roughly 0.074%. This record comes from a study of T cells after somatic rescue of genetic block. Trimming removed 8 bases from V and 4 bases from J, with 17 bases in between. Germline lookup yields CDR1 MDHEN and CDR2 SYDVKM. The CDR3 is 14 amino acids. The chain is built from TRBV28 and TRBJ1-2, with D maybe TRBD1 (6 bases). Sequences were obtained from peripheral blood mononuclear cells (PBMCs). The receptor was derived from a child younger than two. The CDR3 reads CASRPPGGGYGYTF. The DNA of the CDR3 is TGTGCCAGCCGCCCCCCGGGGGGCGGCTATGGCTACACCTTC.